This record concerns one TCR beta chain sequence. Antigen unknown. The PCR used 60 Vbeta and 13 Jbeta primers. The method was immunoSEQ multiplex PCR; TCRdb's version includes in-frame clones alone and lacks a portion of them. The sample features around 53,000 clones, with roughly an eighth in its top ten. These data come from a study of cytomegalovirus exposure and HLA in healthy donors. General study points: Analysis was carried out at a later point, and it linked a missense DCLRE1C variant to TCR beta V- and J-gene trimming.

Germline CDR1 reads LNHDA; CDR2 reads SQIVND (reference sequence). Trimming cost V 3 bases and J 4 bases, with 15 bases left between them. This CDR3 region has 15 residues. The chain employs TRBV19 and TRBJ1-2; perhaps TRBD1 as D (6 bases). Sequencing was performed on PBMCs. The receptor comes from a man aged 18 to 35 in good health and CMV-seropositive. The CDR3 reads CASSMGDIHFYGYTF. In nucleotides, the CDR3 is TGTGCCAGTAGTATGGGGGACATACACTTCTATGGCTACACCTTC.